One sample yielded the 10 T cell receptor beta chains listed below, sequenced in a study of cytomegalovirus exposure and HLA in healthy donors (dated by TCRdb to 2016 to 2017). The library was made by the immunoSEQ multiplex PCR assay. For the multiplex PCR, a mixture combining 60 forward primers for TCR Vbeta segments and 13 reverse primers for TCR Jbeta segments was used. In TCRdb, the immuneACCESS table is reduced to in-frame sequences with V and J assigned. These tables do not hold every clone; where another copy was compared, an unresolved V gene accounts for under half, and the others remain unexplained. This sample lists approximately 100,000 clones; around 80% were detected once. In total, the top ten clones hold roughly 4.9% of the sample. The sample was PBMCs. These TCRs come from a female donor in good health and CMV-seropositive.

The V gene is TRBV9, the J gene TRBJ1-3; possibly TRBD1 for D (6 bases). The V gene lost 4 bases and the J gene lost 2 bases, with 19 bases spanning the gap. Germline V gene lookup returns CDR1 SGDLS and CDR2 YYNGEE. The CDR3 loop spans 17 amino acids. CDR3 coding DNA: TGTGCCAGCAGCCCTTACCTTGTGGGGGCTACTGGAAACACCATATATTTT. This translates into CASSPYLVGATGNTIYF. Full variable domain (rest looked up from reference TRBV9 and TRBJ1-3): DSGVTQTPKHLITATGQRVTLRCSPRSGDLSVYWYQQSLDQGLQFLIQYYNGEERAKGNILERFSAQQFPDLHSELNLSSLELGDSALYFCASSPYLVGATGNTIYFGEGSWLTVV.

The chain recombines TRBV19 with TRBJ1-2, with TRBD1 matching over 8 bases. Germline CDR1 is LNHDA and CDR2 is SQIVND (reference sequence). The CDR3 extends over 16 amino acids. Trimming removed 1 base from V and 5 bases from J; junction bases left unmatched: 9. The CDR3 sequence is CASSIGQGPEVYGYTF. The CDR3 nucleotides read TGTGCCAGTAGTATAGGACAGGGGCCAGAAGTATATGGCTACACCTTC.

The gene calls are TRBV19 and TRBJ2-7, with 7 bases aligning to TRBD2. Germline V gene data show CDR1 as LNHDA and CDR2 as SQIVND (reference sequence). The CDR3 extends over 15 amino acids. J lost 2 bases, V lost 7 bases, and 11 bases had no gene match. The CDR3 sequence is CASTPGVGRAYEQYF. CDR3 in DNA: TGTGCCAGTACCCCAGGAGTAGGGAGGGCCTACGAGCAGTACTTC.

V is TRBV18 and J is TRBJ2-3, with D perhaps TRBD1 (6 bases). Trimming stripped 2 bases from V and 0 bases from J, with 9 bases between. Germline V lookup: CDR1 KGHSH, CDR2 LQKENI. CDR3 length: 15 residues. The CDR3 bases are TGTGCCAGCTCACCAAGACAGGATAGCACAGATACGCAGTATTTT. This codes for CASSPRQDSTDTQYF.

The gene calls are TRBV28 and TRBJ2-3; 7 nucleotides match TRBD1. From germline, CDR1 is MDHEN and CDR2 SYDVKM. J lost 7 bases, V lost 5 bases, and 3 bases had no gene match. This CDR3 region has 12 residues. CDR3 coding DNA: TGTGCCAGCAGTGAGACAGGGAATACGCAGTATTTT. As protein: CASSETGNTQYF.

The chain combines TRBV30 with TRBJ2-2; TRBD1 agrees at 7 bases. Germline CDR1 and CDR2: GTSNPN and SVGIG (reference sequence). The CDR3 is 16 residues long. V gave up 3 bases and J gave up 5 bases; unmatched junction bases: 12. CDR3 residues: CAWSRTRGRRTGELFF. The CDR3, as DNA: TGTGCCTGGAGCCGGACGAGGGGGCGCAGAACCGGGGAGCTGTTTTTT.

This clone occurred a few times. V gene TRBV7-8 combines with J gene TRBJ2-7; 10 nucleotides match TRBD2. The CDR3 runs 15 residues. The V and J ends lost 5 bases and 9 bases, in that order; junction bases with no gene match: 13. Looked up from germline, CDR1 is SGHVS and CDR2 is FQNEAQ. CDR3 amino acids: CASSPSPSSGSLQYF. Written as DNA, the CDR3 is TGTGCCAGCAGCCCCTCCCCGTCTAGCGGGAGTTTGCAGTACTTC. Using reference TRBV7-8 and TRBJ2-7 for the parts outside the CDR3, the full variable domain is GAGVSQSPRYKVAKRGQDVALRCDPISGHVSLFWYQQALGQGPEFLTYFQNEAQLDKSGLPSDRFFAERPEGSVSTLKIQRTQQEDSAVYLCASSPSPSSGSLQYFGPGTRLTVT.

J is TRBJ1-2 and V is TRBV4-3, with D perhaps matching TRBD1 (5 bases). CDR1 and CDR2 (germline): LGHNA, YSLEER. The CDR3 consists of 12 residues. Deletions cut 3 bases from V and 12 bases from J, with 14 bases between. CDR3: CASSHGDSSHTF. Here the CDR3 DNA reads TGCGCCAGCAGCCACGGTGACAGCAGCCACACCTTC.

The rearrangement links TRBV19 to TRBJ2-6; D is unclear. V was shortened by 5 bases and J by 1 base, with 12 bases between the two germline ends. The germline V gene has CDR1 LNHDA and CDR2 SQIVND (reference sequence). The CDR3 covers 16 residues. The CDR3, as DNA: TGTGCCAGTAGTCGCGTCCCTAGTTCTGGGGCCAACGTCCTGACTTTC. This codes for CASSRVPSSGANVLTF.

V usage is TRBV23-1 and J usage is TRBJ2-7, with TRBD2 matching over 15 bases. TRBV23-1 is classed as an ORF, of uncertain function. The junction had 12 bases not matched to a gene; V was cut back by 4 bases and J by 5 bases. CDR3 size: 18 residues. CDR3 DNA: TGCGCCAGCAGTCTCCTGGGACTAGCGGGGGGTCCCTTCCACGAGCAGTACTTC. Translation gives CASSLLGLAGGPFHEQYF.